The 8 T cell receptor beta chains presented below share a single source sample, sequenced in a study of beta chain features in type 1 diabetes. Of the isolated RNA, all was reverse transcribed, and so the sequenced material was expressed TCRB transcripts. Only in-frame clones appear in the TCRdb table, and some are missing; sequencing was by immunoSEQ multiplex PCR. Here the sample spans around 500,000 clones, around 10% being singletons. Sample: naive CD4+ T cells from blood. Every receptor here comes from a woman aged 18-29 years in good health.

The gene calls are TRBV4-3 and TRBJ1-3; D is ambiguous. CDR1 and CDR2 (germline): LGHNA, YSLEER. The CDR3 contains 14 residues. V dropped 0 bases and J dropped 9 bases, with 12 bases sitting between them. DNA of the CDR3: TGCGCCAGCAGCCAAGAGTACCGAGCCGGCACCATATATTTT. This translates into CASSQEYRAGTIYF.

The V and J genes are TRBV27 and TRBJ1-2; D perhaps matches TRBD1 (5 bases). Germline values: CDR1 MNHEY, CDR2 SMNVEV (reference sequence). The CDR3 is 14 residues long. The V end lost 5 bases, the J end lost 2 bases, and 12 bases lay between the germline ends. CDR3 region: CASSVTGRNYGYTF. The CDR3 DNA follows: TGTGCCAGCAGTGTGACGGGACGGAACTATGGCTACACCTTC.

This clone has only a few counts. This chain links TRBV7-2 with TRBJ2-6; D unclear. The V and J ends lost 0 bases and 0 bases respectively, with 9 bases between them. The CDR3 runs 17 residues. Germline loops: CDR1 SGHTA, CDR2 FQGNSA. For the CDR3, the DNA is TGTGCCAGCAGCTTAGCCGTGCAGACCTCTGGGGCCAACGTCCTGACTTTC. This gives the protein CASSLAVQTSGANVLTF.

V is TRBV19 and J is TRBJ2-6; D ambiguous. Trimming stripped 3 bases from V and 1 base from J, with 7 bases between. Per germline, CDR1 LNHDA and CDR2 SQIVND (reference sequence). The CDR3 totals 15 residues. The CDR3 loop reads CASSIPSSGANVLTF. The CDR3 DNA follows: TGTGCCAGTAGTATTCCCTCTTCTGGGGCCAACGTCCTGACTTTC.

This clone appeared a few times. This CDR3 is CAWSVSEPLHF. DNA for the CDR3: TGTGCCTGGAGTGTATCGGAACCCCTCCACTTT. The chain uses TRBV30 and TRBJ1-6; D remains unclear. The CDR3 runs 11 residues. CDR1 is GTSNPN and CDR2 is SVGIG in the germline V gene (reference sequence). The ends were cut back, 0 bases at V and 12 bases at J, with 6 bases in the middle.

This clone was counted only a few times. This rearrangement joins TRBV7-2 to TRBJ1-1; D remains ambiguous. Germline assignment: CDR1 SGHTA and CDR2 FQGNSA. The CDR3 spans 15 residues. V was trimmed by 4 bases and J by 2 bases, leaving 14 bases between them. In nucleotides, the CDR3 is TGTGCCAGCAGCTACCAAGGCAGGATTAACACTGAAGCTTTCTTT. As protein: CASSYQGRINTEAFF.

This clone occurred a few times. The chain uses TRBV20-1 and TRBJ1-1; D may be TRBD1 (5 bases). The CDR3 is 11 residues long. Trimming removed 6 bases at V and 6 bases at J, with 11 bases between. Per the germline V gene, CDR1 is DFQATT and CDR2 is SNEGSKA (reference sequence). The CDR3 here is CSATSGAEAFF. CDR3 sequence (DNA): TGCAGTGCCACATCGGGGGCTGAAGCTTTCTTT.

The chain has TRBV30 and TRBJ2-7, with D tentatively TRBD1 or TRBD2 (6 bases each). Per the germline V gene, CDR1 is GTSNPN and CDR2 is SVGIG (reference sequence). V was clipped by 4 bases and J by 0 bases, with 19 bases between them. This CDR3 has 16 amino acids. The CDR3 nucleotides read TGTGCCTGGAACAACGGGGTAGGGGGAGGCTCCTACGAGCAGTACTTC. It codes for CAWNNGVGGGSYEQYF.